This TCR beta chain was recovered during a study of T-cell memory formation after mild COVID-19. There are a few counts of this clonotype. Its antigen remains unknown. TCRdb ran MiXCR on the 5' RACE reads and lists one entry per CDR3 protein. This sample has fewer than 650,000 distinct CDR3 sequences; about 20% occur once, and the top ten carry about 8.2%. CDR1 and CDR2 from the germline V gene are SGDLS and YYNGEE. This CDR3 has 15 amino acids. Trimming took off 4 bases at V and 0 bases at J, with 11 bases between the two ends. General study results and limits: Whereas later expanders leaned CD4+, clones contracting day 15 to 85 showed a balanced CD4/CD8 makeup.

The sample taken for sequencing was PBMCs or a T cell subset sorted from them (not recorded which). V usage is TRBV9 and J usage is TRBJ1-3; D possibly corresponds to TRBD1 (5 bases). The receptor's source is an adult woman who had mild COVID-19 (a few samples of this study predate the infection). Cell type and time point are not known. The DNA of the CDR3 is TGTGCCAGCAGCCCCCGACAGTACTCTGGAAACACCATATATTTT. Translating gives CASSPRQYSGNTIYF.